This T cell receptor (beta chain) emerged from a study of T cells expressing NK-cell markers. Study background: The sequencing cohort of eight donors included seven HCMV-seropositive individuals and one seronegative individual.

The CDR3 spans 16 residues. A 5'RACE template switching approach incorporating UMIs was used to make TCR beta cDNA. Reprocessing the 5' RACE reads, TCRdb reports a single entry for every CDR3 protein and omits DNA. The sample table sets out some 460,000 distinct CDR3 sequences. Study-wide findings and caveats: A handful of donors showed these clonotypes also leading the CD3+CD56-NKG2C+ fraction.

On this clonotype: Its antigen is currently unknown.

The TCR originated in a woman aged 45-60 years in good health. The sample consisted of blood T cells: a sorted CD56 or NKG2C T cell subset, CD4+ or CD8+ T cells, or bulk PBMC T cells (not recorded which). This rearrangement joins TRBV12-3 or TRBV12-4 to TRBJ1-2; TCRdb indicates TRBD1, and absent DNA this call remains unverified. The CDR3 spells CASSHQGQGGSYGYTF.